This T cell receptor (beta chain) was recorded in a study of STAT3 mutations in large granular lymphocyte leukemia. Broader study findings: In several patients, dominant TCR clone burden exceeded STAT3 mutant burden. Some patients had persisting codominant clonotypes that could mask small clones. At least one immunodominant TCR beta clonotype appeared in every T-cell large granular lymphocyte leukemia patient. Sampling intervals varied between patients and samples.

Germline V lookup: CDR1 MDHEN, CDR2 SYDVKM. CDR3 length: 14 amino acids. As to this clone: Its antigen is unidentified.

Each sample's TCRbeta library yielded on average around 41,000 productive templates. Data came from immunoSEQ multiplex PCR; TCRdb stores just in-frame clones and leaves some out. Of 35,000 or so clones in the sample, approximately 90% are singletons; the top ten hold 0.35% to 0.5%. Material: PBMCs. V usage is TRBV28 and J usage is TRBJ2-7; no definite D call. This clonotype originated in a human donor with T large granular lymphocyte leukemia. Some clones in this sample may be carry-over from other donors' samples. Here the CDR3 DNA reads TGTGTCAGCACCGCACAGTCGACCCCCTACGAGCAGTACGTC. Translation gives CVSTAQSTPYEQYV.